A selection of T cell receptor beta chains follows, all from one sample in a study of response to subunit inactivated influenza vaccine. TCRdb re-derived calls from the RT-PCR reads in MiXCR, one entry per CDR3 protein. This sample has hundreds of thousands of distinct CDR3 sequences; about 10% occur once, and the top ten carry 9.5% to 13%. Material: PBMCs from blood, obtained on the day of vaccination. The receptors come from a man aged 45-65 years who received an inactivated influenza vaccine. Both conserved end residues are part of each CDR3. D genes are given only for firm matches. The size entry is marked missing in some rows and otherwise reads once, few, many or a size class.

J: TRBJ1-3; size: few; V: TRBV9; D: NA; DNA: TGTGCCAGCAGCACTCGACCTAAAAACACCATATATTTT; CDR3: CASSTRPKNTIYF
J: TRBJ2-3; size: NA; V: TRBV20-1; D: NA; DNA: TGCAGTGCTTCAGAGGCCCTCCTAGATACGCAGTATTTT; CDR3: CSASEALLDTQYF
J: TRBJ2-2; size: few; V: TRBV5-1; D: NA; DNA: TGCGCCAGCAGCTTGGGCCTAGCCGCCGAAGGGGAGCTGTTTTTT; CDR3: CASSLGLAAEGELFF
J: TRBJ2-7; size: NA; V: TRBV5-6; D: TRBD1; DNA: TGTGCCATGGGGACAGGACTGGGCTACGAGCAGTACTTC; CDR3: CAMGTGLGYEQYF
J: TRBJ1-6; size: few; V: TRBV10-3; D: NA; DNA: TGTGCCATCAGTGAGTCGGGCAGCTCGAGCTCCTATAATTCACCCCTCCACTTT; CDR3: CAISESGSSSSYNSPLHF
J: TRBJ2-5; size: many; V: TRBV12-3/TRBV12-4; D: NA; DNA: TGTGCCAGCAGTTTGAGGGAGCTCGGGACCCAGTACTTC; CDR3: CASSLRELGTQYF
J: TRBJ2-7; size: NA; V: TRBV27; D: TRBD1; DNA: TGTGCCAGCAGTCCGGACCTGACAGGGGCCCTAGGGAACGAGCAGTACTTC; CDR3: CASSPDLTGALGNEQYF
J: TRBJ2-2; size: NA; V: TRBV5-1; D: TRBD1; DNA: TGCGCCAGTCAGACAGGGGAAGGTCTCACCGGGGAGCTGTTTTTT; CDR3: CASQTGEGLTGELFF
J: TRBJ2-5; size: NA; V: TRBV7-2; D: TRBD2; DNA: TGTGCCAGCAGCCTTCAGACTAGCGGGAGGGCCGAGACCCAGTACTTC; CDR3: CASSLQTSGRAETQYF
J: TRBJ2-1; size: NA; V: TRBV20-1; D: NA; DNA: TGCAGTGCTAGTCGGCCGCCAACCTACAATGAGCAGTTCTTC; CDR3: CSASRPPTYNEQFF
J: TRBJ2-7; size: NA; V: TRBV9; D: NA; DNA: TGTGCCAGCAGCGAATGGGGAGAAAGGGACGAGCAGTACTTC; CDR3: CASSEWGERDEQYF
J: TRBJ1-2; size: NA; V: TRBV7-9; D: NA; DNA: TGTGCCAGCAGCTTAGGGGCGCCGGCATCAGGCGGCTACACCTTC; CDR3: CASSLGAPASGGYTF
J: TRBJ2-7; size: NA; V: TRBV5-6; D: NA; DNA: TGTGCCAGCAGCCGGGAATCTGAGCAGTACTTC; CDR3: CASSRESEQYF
J: TRBJ1-6; size: NA; V: TRBV7-2; D: TRBD1; DNA: TGTGCCAGCAGCTTATTCAAGGACAGGAATTCACCCCTCCACTTT; CDR3: CASSLFKDRNSPLHF
J: TRBJ2-1; size: NA; V: TRBV11-1; D: TRBD2; DNA: TGTGCCAGCAGCTTAGCCGGGACTACCCCCATAGGGTACAATGAGCAGTTCTTC; CDR3: CASSLAGTTPIGYNEQFF
J: TRBJ2-3; size: many; V: TRBV6-2/TRBV6-3; D: NA; DNA: TGTGCCAGCAGTTACACGGGCACAGATACGCAGTATTTT; CDR3: CASSYTGTDTQYF
J: TRBJ1-6; size: NA; V: TRBV12-3/TRBV12-4; D: NA; DNA: TGTGCCAGCAGTTCGAGACAGTATAATTCACCCCTCCACTTT; CDR3: CASSSRQYNSPLHF
J: TRBJ2-7; size: NA; V: TRBV29-1; D: TRBD2; DNA: TGCAGCGTTGAAGGGGCAGGGGACGGGAGGGATTACGAGCAGTACTTC; CDR3: CSVEGAGDGRDYEQYF
J: TRBJ2-7; size: NA; V: TRBV20-1; D: NA; DNA: TGCAGTGTTTCGGACGGGACAAGCTACGAGCAGTACTTC; CDR3: CSVSDGTSYEQYF
J: TRBJ1-5; size: NA; V: TRBV4-2; D: NA; DNA: TGTGCCAGCAGCCAAGACTATGGGCGAGGGCAGCCCCAGCATTTT; CDR3: CASSQDYGRGQPQHF
J: TRBJ2-7; size: many; V: TRBV20-1; D: NA; DNA: TGCAGTGCTAGAGGTCTAGCATCTGTTCGGGAGCAGTACTTC; CDR3: CSARGLASVREQYF
J: TRBJ1-1; size: few; V: TRBV11-2; D: NA; DNA: TGTGCCAGCAGTCATGACATAATGAACACTGAAGCTTTCTTT; CDR3: CASSHDIMNTEAFF
J: TRBJ2-7; size: few; V: TRBV11-2; D: TRBD2; DNA: TGTGCCAGCAGTCGGGGACTAGCGGGAGGGCTCGTCTACGAGCAGTACTTC; CDR3: CASSRGLAGGLVYEQYF
J: TRBJ1-6; size: few; V: TRBV28; D: NA; DNA: TGTGCCAGCAGTTTAAAGGGAAGGGGTTCACCCCTCCACTTT; CDR3: CASSLKGRGSPLHF
J: TRBJ2-7; size: few; V: TRBV20-1; D: TRBD1; DNA: TGCAGTGCAAATCCCGGGACAGTCTCCTACGAGCAGTACTTC; CDR3: CSANPGTVSYEQYF
J: TRBJ2-7; size: few; V: TRBV12-3/TRBV12-4; D: NA; DNA: TGTGCCAGCAGTCCGACAGTCCTCGGATACGAGCAGTACTTC; CDR3: CASSPTVLGYEQYF
J: TRBJ1-2; size: many; V: TRBV11-2; D: TRBD1; DNA: TGTGCCAGCAGCTTAGGGCAGGGGGAAGGCTACACCTTC; CDR3: CASSLGQGEGYTF
J: TRBJ1-2; size: few; V: TRBV25-1; D: TRBD1; DNA: TGTGCCAGCAGTCAGGGGGCCGACTATGGCTACACCTTC; CDR3: CASSQGADYGYTF
J: TRBJ2-1; size: NA; V: TRBV20-1; D: NA; DNA: TGCAGTGCTAGTCGTGACGGGGGAGGCTCCTACAATGAGCAGTTCTTC; CDR3: CSASRDGGGSYNEQFF
J: TRBJ2-5; size: few; V: TRBV14; D: NA; DNA: TGTGCCAGCAGCCAAGAGTACTGGAGCCAAGAGACCCAGTACTTC; CDR3: CASSQEYWSQETQYF
J: TRBJ2-4; size: NA; V: TRBV28; D: TRBD1; DNA: TGTGCCAGCAGGCCGGGACAGAACAAAAACATTCAGTACTTC; CDR3: CASRPGQNKNIQYF
J: TRBJ2-1; size: few; V: TRBV6-5; D: TRBD2; DNA: TGTGCCAGCAGTTACGAGGGAGGGGTCCGGGATGAGCAGTTCTTC; CDR3: CASSYEGGVRDEQFF
J: TRBJ2-3; size: few; V: TRBV7-9; D: NA; DNA: TGTGCCAGCAGCTTATTTGGCGGGGTCAGCGATACGCAGTATTTT; CDR3: CASSLFGGVSDTQYF
J: TRBJ2-2; size: NA; V: TRBV4-1; D: NA; DNA: TGCGCCAGCAGCCAAGCGTCCGGGACGAACACCGGGGAGCTGTTTTTT; CDR3: CASSQASGTNTGELFF
J: TRBJ2-7; size: few; V: TRBV12-3/TRBV12-4; D: NA; DNA: TGTGCCAGCAGTTACAGGAGACAGTCCTACGAGCAGTACTTC; CDR3: CASSYRRQSYEQYF
J: TRBJ2-3; size: many; V: TRBV7-9; D: NA; DNA: TGTGCCAGCAGCCCCCGACCGTCAGATACGCAGTATTTT; CDR3: CASSPRPSDTQYF
J: TRBJ2-1; size: few; V: TRBV7-9; D: TRBD1; DNA: TGTGCCAGCAGCGAGACCGACAGGGAACCACCTTACAATGAGCAGTTCTTC; CDR3: CASSETDREPPYNEQFF
J: TRBJ2-7; size: NA; V: TRBV15; D: NA; DNA: TGTGCCACCAGCAGAGATACGGAGGGCTCCTACGAGCAGTACTTC; CDR3: CATSRDTEGSYEQYF
J: TRBJ2-2; size: NA; V: TRBV3-1; D: NA; DNA: TGTGCCAGCAGCCCGACAAATAGGAACACCGGGGAGCTGTTTTTT; CDR3: CASSPTNRNTGELFF
J: TRBJ2-3; size: NA; V: TRBV5-1; D: NA; DNA: TGCGCCAGCAGCTTGGGTCGGTATACGCAGTATTTT; CDR3: CASSLGRYTQYF
J: TRBJ2-7; size: NA; V: TRBV12-3/TRBV12-4; D: TRBD1; DNA: TGTGCCAGCAGTGAGATGGGCTACGGGACAGGGGGCTACGAGCAGTACTTC; CDR3: CASSEMGYGTGGYEQYF
J: TRBJ2-1; size: few; V: TRBV28; D: TRBD2; DNA: TGTGCCAGCAGTACCGGAGTGACTAGCGGGAGTCAAGAGCAGTTCTTC; CDR3: CASSTGVTSGSQEQFF
J: TRBJ1-5; size: NA; V: TRBV30; D: TRBD1; DNA: TGTGCCTGGAGCGGCGGACAGGGCAGCAATCAGCCCCAGCATTTT; CDR3: CAWSGGQGSNQPQHF
J: TRBJ1-2; size: many; V: TRBV20-1; D: NA; DNA: TGCAGTGCTAGTCGTGCAGGGGCCCTCTATGGCTACACCTTC; CDR3: CSASRAGALYGYTF
J: TRBJ2-1; size: NA; V: TRBV12-3/TRBV12-4; D: NA; DNA: TGTGCCAGCAGCCGATTTGAAAACAATGAGCAGTTCTTC; CDR3: CASSRFENNEQFF
J: TRBJ2-7; size: NA; V: TRBV28; D: TRBD2; DNA: TGTGCCAGCAGTTGGACTAGCGGACCTTCCTACGAGCAGTACTTC; CDR3: CASSWTSGPSYEQYF
J: TRBJ1-6; size: NA; V: TRBV5-1; D: TRBD1; DNA: TGCGCCAGCAGCTCGCGGGACAGACCTGATTCACCCCTCCACTTT; CDR3: CASSSRDRPDSPLHF
J: TRBJ2-2; size: many; V: TRBV20-1; D: TRBD1; DNA: TGCAGTGCTAGGAGACAGGGGAACACCGGGGAGCTGTTTTTT; CDR3: CSARRQGNTGELFF
J: TRBJ2-3; size: many; V: TRBV7-9; D: TRBD2; DNA: TGTGCCGGAACAAGGACTAGCGGGCTTCACGATACGCAGTATTTT; CDR3: CAGTRTSGLHDTQYF
J: TRBJ2-1; size: few; V: TRBV7-2; D: NA; DNA: TGTGCCAGCAGCTTGCGGATGTCGGGACCTAGCTCCTACAATGAGCAGTTCTTC; CDR3: CASSLRMSGPSSYNEQFF
J: TRBJ2-3; size: many; V: TRBV28; D: NA; DNA: TGTGCCAGCAGTTTAGCGGGGTTAAGCACAGATACGCAGTATTTT; CDR3: CASSLAGLSTDTQYF
J: TRBJ2-7; size: many; V: TRBV6-1; D: TRBD1; DNA: TGTGCCAGCAGCTCGCTAACCACCTTCACAGGGGGCGAGCAGTACTTC; CDR3: CASSSLTTFTGGEQYF
J: TRBJ2-5; size: few; V: TRBV15; D: NA; DNA: TGTGCCACCAGCAGAGATGGGGCACAAGGGACCCAGTACTTC; CDR3: CATSRDGAQGTQYF
J: TRBJ2-3; size: many; V: TRBV5-5; D: NA; DNA: TGTGCCAGCAGCTTTACAACTAAAGATACGCAGTATTTT; CDR3: CASSFTTKDTQYF